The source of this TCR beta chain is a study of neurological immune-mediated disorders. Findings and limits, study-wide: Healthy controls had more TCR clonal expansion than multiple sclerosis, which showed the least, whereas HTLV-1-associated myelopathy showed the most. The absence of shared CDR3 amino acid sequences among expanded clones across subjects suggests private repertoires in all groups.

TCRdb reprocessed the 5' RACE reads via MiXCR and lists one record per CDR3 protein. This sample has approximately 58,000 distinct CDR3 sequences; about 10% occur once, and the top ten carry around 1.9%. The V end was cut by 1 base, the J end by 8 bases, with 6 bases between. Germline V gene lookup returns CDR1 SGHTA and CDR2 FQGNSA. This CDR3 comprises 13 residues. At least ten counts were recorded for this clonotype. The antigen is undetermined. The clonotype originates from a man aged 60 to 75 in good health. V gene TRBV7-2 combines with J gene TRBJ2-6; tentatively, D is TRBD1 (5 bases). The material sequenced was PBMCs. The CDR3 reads CASSLDRTNVLTF. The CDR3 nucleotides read TGTGCCAGCAGCTTAGACAGGACCAACGTCCTGACTTTC.